This T cell receptor (beta chain) was recovered during a study of T-cell memory formation after mild COVID-19. From 5'RACE with constant-segment primers came TCR alpha and TCR beta cDNA libraries that carried sample barcodes and UMIs. From the 5' RACE reads, TCRdb called clonotypes with MiXCR, one entry per CDR3 protein. The table shows around 340,000 distinct CDR3 sequences, with around 14% occurring only once. Overall study findings and caveats: Researchers found some responding clones in pre-infection memory, a sign that cross-reactive memory joined. There was a balanced CD4/CD8 profile in clones contracting day 15 to 85, and later expanders leaned CD4+.

For this clonotype: Antigen unknown.

Germline CDR1 LNHNV, CDR2 YYDKDF (reference sequence). The CDR3 contains 14 residues. Trimming pared 0 bases from V and 9 bases from J, leaving 9 bases between. Material for sequencing was PBMCs or a T cell subset sorted from them (not recorded which). This sequence was found in a man younger than 35 who had mild COVID-19 (a few samples of this study predate the infection). Cell type and time point are not known. The chain is built from TRBV15 and TRBJ1-6, with D perhaps matching TRBD1 (5 bases). The CDR3 nucleotides read TGTGCCACCAGCAGAGACACCGGGGGTTCACCCCTCCACTTT. Translation gives CATSRDTGGSPLHF.